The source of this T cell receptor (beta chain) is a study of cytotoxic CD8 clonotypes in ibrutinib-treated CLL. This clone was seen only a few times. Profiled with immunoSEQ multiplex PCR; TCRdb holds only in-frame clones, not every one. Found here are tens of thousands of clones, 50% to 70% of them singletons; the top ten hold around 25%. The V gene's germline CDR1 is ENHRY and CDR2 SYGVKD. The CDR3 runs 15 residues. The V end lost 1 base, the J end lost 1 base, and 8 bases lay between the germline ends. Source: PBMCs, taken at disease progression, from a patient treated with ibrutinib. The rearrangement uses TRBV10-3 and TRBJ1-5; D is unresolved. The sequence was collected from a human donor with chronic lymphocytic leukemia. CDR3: CAISELGGSNQPQHF. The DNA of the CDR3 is TGTGCCATCAGTGAGTTGGGAGGGAGCAATCAGCCCCAGCATTTT.